Listed below are T cell receptor beta chains from one sample, sequenced in a study of PD-1 blockade in classical Hodgkin lymphoma. The assay was immunoSEQ multiplex PCR, and TCRdb's table has in-frame clones only and misses some. The sample has about 20,000 clones; 80% to 95% are singletons. Specimen: peripheral blood mononuclear cells (PBMCs). The receptors were gathered from a human donor with classical Hodgkin lymphoma. Each CDR3 is given with its conserved first and last residue. Fields, in order: clone size, V gene, J gene, D gene, CDR3 protein, CDR3 DNA. The D gene is left open where the match is weak. Size is stated for part of the rows, as once, few or many counts, or as a class when the clone is expanded.

NA	TRBV7-9	TRBJ2-1	TRBD2	CASSNAGTSVVDEQFF	TGTGCCAGCAGCAACGCCGGGACTAGCGTCGTCGATGAGCAGTTCTTC
NA	TRBV5-6	TRBJ1-2	TRBD1	CASRPLAGGANGYTF	TGTGCCAGCAGACCGTTGGCAGGGGGCGCTAATGGCTACACCTTC
NA	TRBV28	TRBJ2-4	NA	CASSLWGNIQYF	TGTGCCAGCAGTTTATGGGGGAACATTCAGTACTTC
NA	TRBV6-4	TRBJ2-3	TRBD2	CASSDSSGSADTQYF	TGTGCCAGCAGTGACTCTAGCGGGAGTGCAGATACGCAGTATTTT
NA	TRBV2	TRBJ2-7	NA	CASRAGSRRDEQYF	TGTGCCAGCAGGGCCGGGTCCCGGAGGGACGAGCAGTACTTC
few	TRBV4-2	TRBJ1-2	TRBD1	CASSQEEGASYGYTF	TGTGCCAGCAGCCAAGAGGAGGGGGCCAGCTATGGCTACACCTTC
NA	TRBV25-1	TRBJ2-7	TRBD2	CASSERGGFGGRSYEQYF	TGTGCCAGCAGTGAGCGAGGTGGGTTTGGCGGGAGGTCCTACGAGCAGTACTTC
NA	TRBV6-5	TRBJ1-2	TRBD1	CASRDDREGRAGYTF	TGTGCCAGCAGAGACGACAGGGAAGGTCGGGCTGGCTACACCTTC
NA	TRBV18	TRBJ2-3	TRBD2	CASSPPGLAGGHSTDTQYF	TGTGCCAGCTCACCACCGGGACTAGCGGGAGGCCACAGCACAGATACGCAGTATTTT
NA	TRBV20-1	TRBJ1-5	NA	CSAREKGAQHF	TGCAGTGCTAGAGAAAAGGGGGCCCAGCATTTT
NA	TRBV27	TRBJ2-2	NA	CASSLSVAVSGELFF	TGTGCCAGCAGTTTATCGGTCGCAGTGAGCGGGGAGCTGTTTTTT
NA	TRBV4-1	TRBJ2-7	TRBD2	CASSQDLYGGGTYEQYF	TGCGCCAGCAGCCAAGATTTGTATGGCGGGGGGACCTACGAGCAGTACTTC
NA	TRBV6-5	TRBJ1-5	NA	CASSYTEDQPQHF	TGTGCCAGCAGTTATACTGAAGATCAGCCCCAGCATTTT
NA	TRBV11-2	TRBJ2-3	NA	CASSLGLGTDTQYF	TGTGCCAGCAGCTTAGGACTAGGGACAGATACGCAGTATTTT
NA	TRBV25-1	TRBJ2-7	TRBD2	CASRGGTYEQYF	TGTGCCAGCAGGGGAGGGACCTACGAGCAGTACTTC
NA	TRBV25-1	TRBJ2-3	TRBD2	CASSGGGRATDTQYF	TGTGCCAGCAGTGGAGGAGGGAGGGCCACAGATACGCAGTATTTT
NA	TRBV30	TRBJ2-7	NA	CAWTPGPAMEQYF	TGTGCCTGGACGCCGGGCCCCGCTATGGAGCAGTACTTC
NA	TRBV2	TRBJ2-1	NA	CASSAFNEQFF	TGTGCCAGCAGCGCCTTCAATGAGCAGTTCTTC
NA	TRBV7-6	TRBJ2-5	NA	CASVDRDLPQETQYF	TGTGCCAGCGTGGACAGAGATCTCCCCCAAGAGACCCAGTACTTC
NA	TRBV5-4	TRBJ1-1	NA	CASSLVSRSNTEAFF	TGTGCCAGCAGCTTAGTTTCCCGGTCGAACACTGAAGCTTTCTTT
NA	TRBV10-3	TRBJ1-5	NA	CAISRWDSNQPQHF	TGTGCCATCAGTCGATGGGATAGCAATCAGCCCCAGCATTTT
NA	TRBV15	TRBJ1-5	NA	CATSRDIVQPQHF	TGTGCCACCAGCAGAGATATAGTTCAGCCCCAGCATTTT
NA	TRBV27	TRBJ2-3	NA	CASSSPPGDTQYF	TGTGCCAGCAGTTCCCCACCCGGGGATACGCAGTATTTT
NA	TRBV9	TRBJ2-3	NA	CASSLWEDTQYF	TGTGCCAGCAGCCTTTGGGAAGATACGCAGTATTTT
once	TRBV7-9	TRBJ2-3	NA	CASSLRPDTQYF	TGTGCCAGCAGCCTCCGCCCAGATACGCAGTATTTT
once	TRBV6-4	TRBJ2-3	NA	CASSDSRGGTDTQYF	TGTGCCAGCAGTGACTCTAGGGGAGGAACAGATACGCAGTATTTT
NA	TRBV10-1	TRBJ2-7	NA	CASSAGREQYF	TGCGCCAGCAGTGCAGGGCGAGAGCAGTACTTC
NA	TRBV6-6	TRBJ2-3	NA	CASSYSEQTDTQYF	TGTGCCAGCAGTTACTCGGAACAGACAGATACGCAGTATTTT
NA	TRBV6-1	TRBJ2-7	NA	CASSSQAYEQYF	TGTGCCAGCAGTAGCCAGGCCTACGAGCAGTACTTC